The 13 T cell receptor beta chains in this list originate from one sample, sequenced in a study of blood T cell repertoires in COVID-19. Libraries were prepared by immunoSEQ multiplex PCR; TCRdb keeps only in-frame clonotypes and omits some of them. The table records about 49,000 clones, around 87% of them present only once. The sequencing input was peripheral blood. All receptors derive from a woman older than 75 with COVID-19, enrolled during active disease.

The chain is built from TRBV9 and TRBJ1-2; D gene ambiguous. Germline V lookup: CDR1 SGDLS, CDR2 YYNGEE. Trimming removed 3 bases at V and 8 bases at J, with 17 bases between. The CDR3 is made up of 14 amino acids. The CDR3 region has the DNA TGTGCCAGCAGCGACCCCTTGGGAGCCCGCGGCTACACCTTC. Translating it yields CASSDPLGARGYTF.

The rearrangement links TRBV2 to TRBJ2-3; 10 bases are shared with TRBD2. V dropped 3 bases and J dropped 4; count of bases not matched to a gene: 10. The length of the CDR3 is 17 residues. Per the germline V gene, CDR1 is SNHLY and CDR2 is FYNNEI. CDR3 in amino acids: CASSDPQLAGVADTQYF. As DNA, the CDR3 is TGTGCCAGCAGTGACCCACAGCTAGCGGGAGTAGCAGATACGCAGTATTTT.

This clone was observed a few times. The V call is TRBV27, the J call TRBJ1-5; 10 bases are shared with TRBD1. The V and J ends lost 5 bases and 5 bases, in that order; junction bases with no gene match: 9. CDR3 length: 16 residues. The germline gives CDR1 MNHEY, CDR2 SMNVEV (reference sequence). Written as DNA, the CDR3 is TGTGCCAGCAGTGCGTACGGACAGGGGGAGGATCAGCCCCAGCATTTT. Amino acids: CASSAYGQGEDQPQHF.

The chain joins TRBV28 to TRBJ2-7; D call uncertain. Germline V gene data show CDR1 as MDHEN and CDR2 as SYDVKM. This CDR3 region has 11 residues. V gave up 5 bases and J gave up 2 bases, with 4 bases separating them. CDR3 in DNA: TGTGCCAGCAGTCCGGCCTACGAGCAGTACTTC. This translates into CASSPAYEQYF.

This clone was detected once. The chain recombines TRBV5-6 with TRBJ2-3, with a weak D call TRBD1 (5 bases). This CDR3 has 13 amino acids. The germline V and J ends were trimmed by 1 base and 4 bases, with 7 bases remaining between them. CDR1 is SGHDT and CDR2 is YYEEEE in the germline V gene. CDR3 nucleotide sequence: TGTGCCAGCAGCTTGAGGGGCCCAGATACGCAGTATTTT. Translated: CASSLRGPDTQYF.

The chain employs TRBV6-6 and TRBJ1-4, with D unclear. The length of the CDR3 is 15 residues. V lost 5 bases and J lost 0, with 10 bases in between. CDR1 is MNHNY, CDR2 SVGAGI, per germline (reference sequence). As DNA, the CDR3 is TGTGCCAGCAGTCACGAGGGAGCAACTAATGAAAAACTGTTTTTT. This encodes CASSHEGATNEKLFF.

J is TRBJ1-2 and V is TRBV28; no reliable D call. CDR1 is MDHEN and CDR2 is SYDVKM in the germline V gene. This CDR3 has 15 residues. The V end lost 5 bases, the J end lost 7 bases, and 20 bases lay between the germline ends. In DNA, the CDR3 is TGTGCCAGCAGTCTCTCCCGAGTGAGAGGGAGTGGCTACACCTTC. Protein sequence: CASSLSRVRGSGYTF.

V gene TRBV28 combines with J gene TRBJ2-3; possible D gene TRBD2, 6 bases. Per germline, CDR1 MDHEN and CDR2 SYDVKM. This CDR3 comprises 15 residues. V dropped 6 bases and J dropped 1 base, with 14 bases sitting between them. In nucleotides, the CDR3 is TGTGCCAGCAGCTCCTTCGGGGAGGGCACAGATACGCAGTATTTT. Its translation is CASSSFGEGTDTQYF.

The V and J genes are TRBV29-1 and TRBJ1-1; 8 bases line up with TRBD1. From germline, CDR1 is SQVTM and CDR2 ANQGSEA. After removal of 6 bases from V and 10 bases from J, the junction contained 7 bases not matched to a gene. CDR3 size: 11 residues. The CDR3 DNA reads TGCAGCGTAGGACAGGGAATGGTAGCTTTCTTT. It codes for CSVGQGMVAFF.

This chain joins TRBV5-1 and TRBJ1-1; TRBD1 matches 7 bases. This CDR3 comprises 13 residues. The germline V gene has CDR1 SGHRS and CDR2 YFSETQ. After removal of 9 bases from V and 10 bases from J, the junction contained 15 bases not matched to a gene. The CDR3 nucleotides read TGCGCCACCCGGGGACAGACTTCGGAGGGAGCTTTCTTT. Translation gives CATRGQTSEGAFF.

The chain carries TRBV27 and TRBJ1-2; no definite D call. CDR1 is MNHEY, CDR2 SMNVEV, per germline (reference sequence). Trimming took 5 bases from V and 4 from J, leaving 14 bases between them. The CDR3 spans 14 residues. CDR3 sequence reads: CASSPREAGYGYTF. As DNA, the CDR3 is TGTGCCAGCAGTCCGAGAGAAGCAGGCTATGGCTACACCTTC.

The chain joins TRBV29-1 to TRBJ2-3; 7 bases are a match to TRBD2. Germline values: CDR1 SQVTM, CDR2 ANQGSEA. Trimming at V came to 6 bases and at J to 2 bases, leaving 2 bases not matched to a gene. The CDR3 sequence is 12 residues long. CDR3 sequence: CSVQRDTDTQYF. The CDR3 DNA reads TGCAGCGTCCAGCGGGACACAGATACGCAGTATTTT.

This chain uses TRBV19 with TRBJ1-3; TRBD1 is a possible D gene (5 bases). CDR3 size: 14 residues. CDR1 is LNHDA, CDR2 SQIVND, per germline (reference sequence). V was clipped by 7 bases and J by 0 bases, with 10 bases between them. The CDR3 region has the DNA TGTGCCAGTATGGGGACTTACTCTGGAAACACCATATATTTT. Amino acid sequence: CASMGTYSGNTIYF.